This T cell receptor (beta chain) was identified in a study of T cell repertoires in cytomegalovirus infection. This clonotype was seen a few times. TCRdb called the reads again in MiXCR, with one record for every CDR3 protein. The data contain about 230,000 distinct CDR3 sequences, over 20% of them singletons. J gave up 4 bases and V 1 base, and 11 bases lay outside the gene matches. CDR1 and CDR2 (germline): SEHNR, FQNEAQ (reference sequence). This CDR3 has 18 amino acids. Sequencing input: CD8+ T cells from PBMCs. The receptor comes from a human donor in good health (CMV status not recorded). Some clones in this sample may be carry-over from other donors' samples. This chain connects TRBV7-9 to TRBJ2-1; 9 nucleotides agree with TRBD2. The CDR3 region has the DNA TGTGCCAGCAGCTTAGTATCAGCGGGGGGACCTCGGTACAATGAGCAGTTCTTC. This gives the protein CASSLVSAGGPRYNEQFF. Supplemented by reference TRBV7-9 and TRBJ2-1, the full variable domain reads DTGVSQNPRHKITKRGQNVTFRCDPISEHNRLYWYRQTLGQGPEFLTYFQNEAQLEKSRLLSDRFSAERPKGSFSTLEIQRTEQGDSAMYLCASSLVSAGGPRYNEQFFGPGTRLTVL.